The sequence of this T cell receptor (beta chain) was determined in a study of T-cell reconstitution after alpha-beta-depleted transplantation in children. Study-level results: As was reported, about two months after transplant, alpha-beta T cells came from several hundred expanded graft clones. A year post-transplant, T-cell counts and diversity derived mostly from newly produced T cells. For some patients, TCRbeta diversity was high at day 60 because of recipient T cells and thymic progenitors that survived.

The authors prepared the TCRbeta library with unique molecular identifiers. TCRdb reprocessed the PCR reads via MiXCR and lists one record per CDR3 protein. The table lists about 240,000 distinct CDR3 sequences, around 25% of them singletons. This clonotype was recorded at least ten times. Its target is not known. Germline assignment: CDR1 KGHDR and CDR2 SFDVKD. V was pared by 3 bases and J by 4 bases, with 5 bases of the junction left unmatched. The CDR3 has 15 residues. The starting material was PBMCs, obtained before TCRalphabeta/CD19-depleted stem cell transplant. The J gene is TRBJ1-3, the V gene TRBV24-1, with TRBD1 identical over 7 bases. This TCR came from a girl aged 2-10 years with Fanconi anemia, due to receive a stem cell transplant. CDR3 sequence: CATSDPGTDGNTIYF. DNA of the CDR3: TGTGCCACCAGTGATCCCGGGACAGACGGAAACACCATATATTTT.